What follows describes a single T cell receptor beta chain. This clone appeared once. Its antigen is still unknown. Base quality data are lacking; no much larger clone is found one base away. Libraries were built with the immunoSEQ multiplex PCR assay. The multiplex PCR relied on a mix of 60 forward primers for TCR Vbeta segments and 13 reverse primers for TCR Jbeta segments. The CDR3 region of rearranged TCR beta genes was amplified from genomic DNA with a multiplex PCR assay. Amplified TCR beta libraries were sequenced as 87-base-pair reads on the Illumina HiSeq System. Per the authors' processing: In a later analysis, tens of millions of unique TCR beta chains were counted across the roughly 610 repertoires, and around 10 million of these chains were shared by at least two donors. A nearest-neighbor algorithm error-corrected the raw reads and collapsed the reads into unique sequences, merging closely related sequences to remove PCR and sequencing errors. Alignment of CDR3 sequences to IMGT reference sequences was used to assign V, D and J gene segments. For a sequence to be retained, a match of at least six nucleotides was required to both a V gene segment and a J gene segment. A rearrangement was called productive if the CDR3 had no stop codons and remained in frame with V and J, and every other rearrangement was called non-productive. Following IMGT convention, CDR3 was defined as the stretch from the second conserved V-encoded cysteine to the conserved J-encoded phenylalanine. In an earlier analysis of around 570 of the donors, sequences lacking an unambiguous match to a single V gene segment were excluded. An earlier analysis of about 590 of the donors classified V segments as functional when productive rearrangements were above 56.7% and as segregating when the standard deviation between donors was above 5%. To diagnose cytomegalovirus status from the catalog of TCR beta chain sequences, a statistical classification framework was built. V and J gene assignment, in a later analysis, came from comparing TCR nucleotide sequences with IMGT/GENE-DB human TR gene sequences. A later analysis assigned CDR3 sequences and most-parsimonious VDJ recombination scenarios with the TCRdist pipeline. A later analysis defined each TCR beta chain by its CDR3 amino acid sequence plus V-gene family, and excluded reads lacking a unique V-gene family. A later analysis removed several hundred highly shared, low-generation-probability nucleotide sequences to deal with suspected cross-contamination and a sequencing artifact. A later analysis calculated a clonal expansion index for each public chain from normalized within-repertoire ranks of inferred template counts. In a later analysis, generation probabilities were computed with a VDJ recombination model fitted to out-of-frame rearrangements, and the resulting probabilities were checked against IGoR. In a later analysis, hypergeometric tests were used to score TCR-TCR, TCR-HLA and TCR-CMV co-occurrence, with a repertoire-size bias correction applied to TCR pairs. To estimate false discovery rates, a later analysis permuted the HLA or CMV assignments 20 times. In a later analysis, co-occurring TCRs were grouped using DBSCAN, and TCRdist sequence similarity was added for clustering within HLA-allele-positive subsets. Repertoires with fewer than 30,000 or more than 120,000 public chains, plus five repertoires with anomalous nucleotide sharing, were excluded from co-occurrence clustering. TCRdb obtained this table from immuneACCESS and retained in-frame rearrangements with V and J assigned. These tables miss some clones; where compared with another copy, unresolved V genes account for less than half of the shortfall, and the remainder is unexplained. V, J and clone size are those of that table, while D and trimming were read from the DNA. For this sample there are roughly 150,000 clones; roughly 80% appear just once. Clones ranked in the top ten supply around 6.1% of the sample.

Looking up the germline V gene yields CDR1 SGHRS and CDR2 YFSETQ. V sheds 0 bases and J sheds 2 bases, leaving 9 bases between their ends. The CDR3 runs 15 residues from the cysteine to the phenylalanine. The kept DNA is CDR3 alone, 45 bases in frame from the first base. In total, approximately 690 healthy bone marrow donors made up the cohort. All cohort members were sampled while nominally healthy, although unrecorded immune exposures were likely present. The donor was CMV seropositive and belonged to the group of 250 to 350 seropositive cohort members. Every donor gave a peripheral blood sample, and the peripheral blood mononuclear cells from that sample were used for TCR beta sequencing. Genomic DNA extraction from the blood cell samples was performed with the Qiagen DNeasy Blood Extraction Kit. This sample is drawn from a study of cytomegalovirus exposure and HLA in healthy donors (dated by TCRdb to about 2017). Background on the whole study: An earlier analysis of some 550 of the donors reported approximately 290 Gb of sequence data and more than 90 million unique TCR beta sequences from roughly 180 million T cells. An early release that covered approximately 600 HLA-typed donors contained around 330 gigabases of sequencing data and tens of millions of unique TCR sequences. Among the roughly 400 genotyped donors, around 79% belonged to the genetic ancestry cluster associated with self-reported Caucasian donors. The study aimed to test whether cataloging public T cell receptors could reveal signatures of past pathogen exposure. Using immunosequencing, the study profiled T cell repertoires from approximately 700 subjects and related those repertoires to cytomegalovirus serostatus. In addition to the first cohort of around 670 subjects, a separate validation cohort of approximately 130 different subjects was used. The study combined high-throughput TCR immunosequencing, statistical association of individual TCRs with disease status, and machine learning to predict cytomegalovirus infection status. A later analysis re-analyzed previously published TCR beta repertoires from about 730 donors and added high-resolution HLA genotyping to study TCR occurrence patterns. Rather than using new phenotypic data, the later analysis identified candidate immune exposures from TCR beta sequences and from how often those sequences occurred across donors. In an earlier analysis of 550 to 700 of the donors, high-throughput TCR beta sequencing was used to judge whether each TCR beta V gene segment behaved as functional or pseudogenic. Donor age, sex, ethnicity and CMV serostatus were compiled together with the repertoire data. A later genetic analysis used genome-wide SNP genotypes for about 60% of the 666 donors, treating that subset as a discovery cohort. Every repertoire in the discovery cohort had been generated on one and the same sequencing platform. Both class I and class II loci were covered by HLA typing, at four-digit resolution. Typing coverage differed by locus: A, B, C, DRB1 and DQB1 were typed in roughly 620-630 donors, DQA1 in about 560, DPA1 in 600 to 610, and DPB1 in roughly 450. Several DR-DQ haplotypes were handled as single units for association and clustering, since linkage in the cohort was strong. Among about 400 genotyped donors of the cohort, an average of approximately 240,000 unique TCR beta nucleotide sequences was sequenced per donor, of which about 19% were non-productive. Results and caveats for the whole study, not just this receptor: Compared with equally common non-associated chains, HLA-associated TCR beta chains in a later analysis were more clonally expanded and had lower generation probabilities. Presence/absence analyses assumed roughly uniform sequencing depth across donors, an assumption that may not hold. A further reported finding was that TCR beta sequences accurately predicted the HLA-A and HLA-B alleles for most subjects in the first cohort. In a later analysis, TCR association rates were found to vary across HLA loci, with the most associated TCRs seen for DRB1 alleles and the fewest for HLA-C alleles. HLA typing was unavailable for some donors at each locus, so association tests used only the typed subset. Most TCR sequences were seen in very few donors, while some public TCRs were found in many individuals. In a later analysis, most CMV-associated TCR beta chains were found to appear HLA-restricted, with HLA associations seemingly driven largely by CMV exposure. The study gave a list of 150 to 200 TCR beta chains associated with cytomegalovirus. CMV serostatus was the only immune exposure information available for the cohort. Linkage disequilibrium might explain the correlated functional status among segregating V segments, but an unknown experimental factor could not be ruled out. A cluster of highly shared sequence variants was judged likely to represent a technical artifact of the sequencing pipeline. In vitro tests confirmed that a few of the cytomegalovirus-associated TCR beta chains recognize cytomegalovirus antigens. An earlier analysis of around 540 of the donors showed that most TCR beta V segments appeared in productive rearrangements either about 87% or about 30% of the time, which broadly matched IMGT annotations. The classifier was reported to diagnose cytomegalovirus status with high specificity and sensitivity in both the original cohort and the validation cohort. The earlier analysis of fewer than 750 of the donors excluded some 16 rarely observed V segments, including chromosome 9 orphons, because counts were too low. A later genetic analysis reported fewer N-insertions in productive TCRs among donors in an Asian-associated ancestry cluster than the roughly 700-donor mean. Only TCR beta chains were sequenced in this cohort, and the absence of alpha or paired-chain data limited detectable features. In a later analysis, more than 15,000 TCR beta sequences were associated with specific HLA alleles at a false discovery rate of 0.05. Several of the top co-occurrence clusters appeared to be linked to parvovirus B19, influenza, CMV and Epstein-Barr virus, according to a later analysis. The 87-base-pair reads could not distinguish some IMGT-functional V segments, including TRBV6-2 and TRBV6-3, so those segments were excluded. When HLA alleles, especially DR and DQ, strongly co-occurred, TCR associations were difficult to assign to individual alleles. The authors suggested that the approach could potentially be generalized to other disease states and immunological phenotypes. An association between a missense DCLRE1C variant and V-gene and J-gene trimming of TCR beta chains was found in a later genetic analysis and replicated in an independent cohort.

This TCR was sampled from a man aged 25-40 years in good health and CMV-seropositive. The sample comprised PBMCs. The rearranged chain carries TRBV5-1 and TRBJ2-1; possibly the D gene is TRBD1, per 6 matching bases. The nucleotides read TGCGCCAGCAGCTTGGCAGGGGAGCCCTACAATGAGCAGTTCTTC. This codes for CASSLAGEPYNEQFF. The entire variable domain, with the stretches around the CDR3 drawn from the reference TRBV5-1 and TRBJ2-1 proteins, is KAGVTQTPRYLIKTRGQQVTLSCSPISGHRSVSWYQQTPGQGLQFLFEYFSETQRNKGNFPGRFSGRQFSNSRSEMNVSTLELGDSALYLCASSLAGEPYNEQFFGPGTRLTVL.